Shown below are 20 T cell receptor beta chains from a single sample sequenced in a study of human T cells and chemical hapten exposure. Time point noted: patch test 1, 2 weeks after DPC sensitization. Specified treatment: therapeutic diphenylcyclopropenone sensitization with weekly scalp DPC. MiXCR, applied by TCRdb to the RACE reads, yields one record per CDR3 protein. Of around 100,000 distinct CDR3 sequences in the sample, about 10% are singletons; the top ten hold around 3.4%. The source was whole blood, collected in connection with sensitization to the hapten diphenylcyclopropenone (DPC). These receptor sequences come from a woman between 35 and 50 years old with alopecia areata. Some clones in this sample may be carry-over from other donors' samples.

This clonotype was seen more than once but under ten times. The chain recombines TRBV20-1 with TRBJ1-6, with 7 bases aligning to TRBD1. Germline assignment: CDR1 DFQATT and CDR2 SNEGSKA (reference sequence). The CDR3 consists of 15 residues. J gave up 5 bases and V 0 bases, and 4 bases lay outside the gene matches. In nucleotides, the CDR3 is TGCAGTGCTAGAGATAGGGGACAGAATAATTCACCCCTCCACTTT. Protein sequence: CSARDRGQNNSPLHF.

This chain uses TRBV29-1 with TRBJ2-2; D is undetermined. V shed 6 bases and J shed 6 bases, with 8 bases lying between them. The length of the CDR3 is 11 residues. Germline values: CDR1 SQVTM, CDR2 ANQGSEA. CDR3 residues: CSVLDPGELFF. The DNA of the CDR3 is TGCAGCGTCCTAGACCCCGGGGAGCTGTTTTTT.

This clonotype has just a few counts. The CDR3: CANQRGSSSYNSPLHF. The DNA for the CDR3 is TGTGCCAACCAAAGGGGTTCCAGCTCCTATAATTCACCCCTCCACTTT. The chain carries TRBV6-5 and TRBJ1-6, with D maybe TRBD1 (5 bases). From germline, CDR1 is MNHEY and CDR2 SVGAGI. Deletions cut 10 bases from V and 0 bases from J, with 16 bases between. The CDR3 spans 16 residues.

At least ten counts were recorded for this clonotype. The chain combines TRBV5-1 with TRBJ1-2, with D possibly matching TRBD1 (5 bases). The CDR3 is 15 amino acids. Germline V gene sequence: CDR1 SGHRS, CDR2 YFSETQ. The ends were cut back, 6 bases at V and 3 bases at J, with 18 bases in the middle. Here the CDR3 reads CASNRGASSDYGYTF. The CDR3 DNA reads as TGCGCCAGCAACAGAGGGGCGAGCAGCGACTATGGCTACACCTTC.

This clonotype showed up just a few times. The chain links TRBV16 to TRBJ1-5; tentatively, D is TRBD1 (5 bases). The germline V gene has CDR1 KGHSY and CDR2 FQNENV. The CDR3 is made up of 14 amino acids. V was pared by 4 bases and J by 5 bases, with 12 bases between. This CDR3 reads CASSRTSSDQPQHF. The CDR3 DNA reads TGTGCCAGCAGCCGGACAAGCTCTGATCAGCCCCAGCATTTT.

This clonotype has at least ten counts. The chain joins TRBV10-1 to TRBJ2-6, with D unresolved. V was cut by 4 bases and J by 1 base, with 11 bases left in between. The CDR3 totals 16 residues. From germline, CDR1 is WNHNN and CDR2 SYGVQD (reference sequence). In DNA, the CDR3 is TGCGCCAGCAGTGCCTGCGCCCAGTCTGGGGCCAACGTCCTGACTTTC. Its protein is CASSACAQSGANVLTF.

This clonotype was observed many times. The chain couples TRBV27 to TRBJ2-7; 7 bases agree with TRBD2. This CDR3 comprises 14 residues. Germline assignment: CDR1 MNHEY and CDR2 SMNVEV (reference sequence). Losses at the gene ends were 3 bases for V and 7 bases for J; bases not matched to a gene: 9. The CDR3 reads CASSFPSTGGEQYF. In DNA form, the CDR3 reads TGTGCCAGCAGTTTTCCTTCGACGGGGGGAGAGCAGTACTTC.

This chain uses TRBV10-3 with TRBJ2-2, with D possibly TRBD1 on 6 matching bases. The V gene's germline CDR1 is ENHRY and CDR2 SYGVKD. This CDR3 region has 15 residues. Trimming removed 2 bases from V and 0 bases from J, with 7 bases in between. The CDR3 coding sequence is TGTGCCATCAGTGAGGACAGGTCGAACACCGGGGAGCTGTTTTTT. This sequence encodes CAISEDRSNTGELFF.

This clonotype was recorded a few times. CDR3 DNA sequence: TGTGCCAGCAGTTTACAGGGACTAGCCCAAGATACGCAGTATTTT. Translated, it gives CASSLQGLAQDTQYF. The V gene is TRBV27, the J gene TRBJ2-3; 9 positions match TRBD2. The CDR3 has 15 amino acids. With 2 bases clipped from V and 5 bases from J, the junction kept 5 bases outside the gene matches. CDR1 and CDR2 from the germline V gene are MNHEY and SMNVEV (reference sequence).

V gene TRBV20-1 combines with J gene TRBJ1-2, with TRBD1 identical over 7 bases. The CDR3 has 13 amino acids. The V gene end was trimmed by 8 bases and the J gene end by 2 bases; junction bases not matched to a gene: 8. The germline CDR1 and CDR2 sequences are DFQATT and SNEGSKA (reference sequence). The CDR3 nucleotides are TGCAGTACCACCCGAGGGGGCAACTATGGCTACACCTTC. This gives the protein CSTTRGGNYGYTF.

The sample holds many counts of this clonotype. The rearrangement uses TRBV10-3 and TRBJ2-7; 8 bases map to TRBD2. Germline CDR1 and CDR2: ENHRY and SYGVKD. Germline trimming cut 5 bases from V and 3 bases from J; bases unmatched to any gene: 6. The CDR3 has 14 residues. The CDR3 DNA is TGTGCCATCAGTAGAAGCCGGGAGGGCTACGAGCAGTACTTC. It codes for CAISRSREGYEQYF.

The J gene is TRBJ2-2, the V gene TRBV6-5; either TRBD1 or TRBD2 may fit D (5 bases each). The V and J ends lost 2 bases and 2 bases respectively, with 9 bases between them. This CDR3 has 15 residues. Germline CDR1 is MNHEY and CDR2 is SVGAGI. The CDR3 here is CASSYGDGNTGELFF. The CDR3 nucleotides read TGTGCCAGCAGTTACGGGGACGGAAACACCGGGGAGCTGTTTTTT.

This clonotype came up many times. V gene TRBV20-1 combines with J gene TRBJ2-6, with 8 nucleotides matching TRBD1. The CDR3 spans 16 residues. Trimming cost V 6 bases and J 4 bases; bases outside gene matches: 11. Germline values: CDR1 DFQATT, CDR2 SNEGSKA (reference sequence). This chain's CDR3 is CSAPQTGASGANVLTF. CDR3 nucleotides: TGCAGTGCCCCCCAGACAGGGGCCTCCGGGGCCAACGTCCTGACTTTC.

This clonotype occurred many times. V is TRBV19 and J is TRBJ1-2; the match to TRBD1 covers 9 bases. V lost 3 bases and J lost 7; bases outside the gene matches: 9. CDR3 length: 15 residues. Germline CDR1 LNHDA, CDR2 SQIVND (reference sequence). CDR3 bases: TGTGCCAGTAGTATGGGACAGGGCCGGATGATTGGCTACACCTTC. Translating gives CASSMGQGRMIGYTF.

The sample holds a few counts of this clonotype. The chain is built from TRBV9 and TRBJ2-2; D possibly corresponds to TRBD2 (6 bases). CDR1 and CDR2 from the germline V gene are SGDLS and YYNGEE. CDR3 length: 15 amino acids. Trimming removed 0 bases at V and 6 bases at J, with 12 bases between. DNA of the CDR3: TGTGCCAGCAGCGTAGAGACTAGTCTCCCCGGGGAGCTGTTTTTT. Amino acid sequence: CASSVETSLPGELFF.

This clonotype was detected many times. The V and J genes are TRBV7-8 and TRBJ1-5; 10 bases are a match to TRBD1. The CDR3 is 15 residues long. CDR1 SGHVS and CDR2 FQNEAQ come from the germline V gene. The V and J ends lost 5 bases and 6 bases, in that order; junction bases with no gene match: 7. The CDR3 sequence: CASSRRQGAIQPQHF. CDR3 nucleotide sequence: TGTGCCAGCAGCCGAAGACAGGGGGCGATTCAGCCCCAGCATTTT.

This clonotype came up many times. The V and J genes are TRBV30 and TRBJ2-7, with D perhaps being TRBD1 or TRBD2 (5 bases each). Germline CDR1 and CDR2: GTSNPN and SVGIG (reference sequence). Trimming took 0 bases from V and 3 from J, leaving 12 bases between them. This CDR3 has 14 residues. CDR3 coding DNA: TGTGCCTGGAGTGTATCAGGGACGTACTACGAGCAGTACTTC. Its protein is CAWSVSGTYYEQYF.

This clonotype was recorded only once. The chain uses TRBV9 and TRBJ2-3; 7 nucleotides align to TRBD1. Germline CDR1 SGDLS, CDR2 YYNGEE. Trimming took 0 bases from V and 5 from J; bases not matched to a gene: 9. The CDR3 runs 16 residues. CDR3 DNA: TGTGCCAGCAGCGTAGAAGGGGGCTGGGTCATAGATACGCAGTATTTT. Translated: CASSVEGGWVIDTQYF.

This clonotype was observed a handful of times. The genes are TRBV3-1 and TRBJ1-2; unclear D gene. CDR1 and CDR2 from the germline V gene are LGHDT and YNNKEL (reference sequence). CDR3 size: 16 residues. With 0 bases removed from V and 7 bases from J, the gap between germline ends came to 18 bases. This chain's CDR3 is CASSQDRGRILSGYTF. Here the CDR3 DNA reads TGTGCCAGCAGCCAAGATAGAGGACGGATCTTGAGTGGCTACACCTTC.

The chain combines TRBV12-3 or TRBV12-4 with TRBJ2-1; TRBD2 agrees at 13 bases. The CDR3 has 16 amino acids. V shed 1 base and J 9 bases; nucleotides not matched to a gene: 6. This CDR3 is CASSLGGLAGVSEQFF. The DNA of the CDR3 is TGTGCCAGCAGTTTAGGTGGACTAGCGGGAGTCAGTGAGCAGTTCTTC.